This T cell receptor beta chain was recorded in a study of OX40 agonist ivuxolimab in advanced cancers. For the study at large: Head and neck, renal cell, melanoma or hepatocellular carcinoma were the cancers that dose-escalation patients had. The group had a mean age of 60 years, ranged from about 20 to 85, and was around 86% male.

The CDR3 spans 14 residues. The V end was cut by 4 bases, the J end by 0 bases, with 8 bases between. From germline, CDR1 is SNHLY and CDR2 FYNNEI. General study results and limits: Clones of CD4+ and CD8+ blood T cells grew by week 6 at doses of 0.1 to 3.0 mg/kg. Expansion of clones was among the lowest in partial responders at 0.1-3.0 mg/kg.

As to this clone: Antigen specificity is unknown.

This table comes from immunoSEQ multiplex PCR, and its TCRdb copy is limited to in-frame clones, with some not included. This sample yields 60,000 to 85,000 clones, of which roughly 80% are seen a single time; roughly 6.3% belongs to the top ten. This receptor was obtained from an adult with an advanced solid tumor such as melanoma, head and neck, liver or kidney cancer. The rearrangement links TRBV2 to TRBJ2-3; D uncertain. The sample in question was CD4+ or CD8+ T cells sorted from blood, obtained in a trial of the OX40 agonist ivuxolimab. For the CDR3, the DNA is TGTGCCAGCAGTGTTCGGCAGAGCACAGATACGCAGTATTTT. This gives the protein CASSVRQSTDTQYF.